The clone carrying this TCR beta chain was counted ten times or more. cDNA was made by 5'RACE with 10-nucleotide random UMIs. TCRdb itself ran the 5' RACE reads through MiXCR, one entry per CDR3 protein. Here the sample spans approximately 50,000 distinct CDR3 sequences, under 13% being singletons. This entry is derived from a study of neurological immune-mediated disorders. Trimming removed 1 base from V and 5 bases from J; junction bases left unmatched: 5. This CDR3 is 15 amino acids long. The source of this sequence is a man aged 70-80 years with HTLV-1-associated myelopathy (HAM/TSP). The chain has TRBV12-3 or TRBV12-4 and TRBJ2-1; 7 positions agree with TRBD2. Sequenced: PBMCs. The CDR3 reads CASSLETSRNNEQFF. The CDR3 bases are TGTGCCAGCAGTTTAGAGACTAGCAGAAACAATGAGCAGTTCTTC.